This TCR beta chain was retrieved from a study of blood T cell repertoires in COVID-19 (TCRdb year 2020). The study in broad terms: Samples covering the acute and convalescent phases of COVID-19 were provided by collaborators in the United States, Italy and Spain. Where available, HLA class I and class II types were taken from metadata supplied by the sample provider and were not determined by assay-based typing. Samples came from the ongoing ImmuneRACE study (first 160 participants) plus 1,254 subjects from 6 global collaborators. Deeply sampled blood TCRbeta repertoires from subjects exposed to, actively infected with, or recovered from COVID-19 were included in the dataset. The prospective study material was composed of cDNA or gDNA derived from T cells, B-cell-depleted T cells, or PBMCs. Nearly every sample came with metadata listing a de-identified subject ID, COVID-19 status, age in years and sex. A freely available public database, intended as a resource for researchers studying the immune response to SARS-CoV-2, is where the repertoires were released.

There are 14 amino acids in the CDR3, from cysteine to phenylalanine inclusive. The only DNA kept is the CDR3, 42 bases in frame from the first base. From a lookup of the germline V gene, CDR1 and CDR2 are SNHLY and FYNNEI. Trimming costs V 0 bases and J 3 bases, and their ends lie 9 bases apart. Concerning this clone: Its antigen remains unidentified. The input lacks base qualities; no much larger clone sits a single base away.

The immunoSEQ Assay, a bias-controlled multiplex PCR, was used to amplify TCRbeta CDR3 regions from genomic DNA. The original methods were these. The number of nucleated cells in each sample was estimated by amplification of reference gene primers within the assay. Sequence reads were collapsed and filtered to measure the absolute abundance of every unique TCRbeta CDR3 rearrangement. For each sample, productive Simpson clonality was calculated as the square root of Simpson's diversity index across productive rearrangements. TCRdb stores this immuneACCESS table with in-frame sequences only. Part of the clones is absent; in the studies checked, under half of the shortfall reflects unresolved V genes, and no reason is known for the rest. V, J and clone size derive from that table, while D and trimming were established from the DNA sequence. The sample table contains 390,000 or so clones; only one count was recorded for roughly nine tenths of them. The ten largest clones capture approximately 1% of the sample.

Participants in the prospective study were enrolled through a virtual design, were aged roughly 18 to 100 years, and lived in 24 United States geographic areas. In the prospective study, participants were assigned to cohorts based on the clinical history participants reported in a screening survey and a study questionnaire. For ImmuneRACE Cohort 3, a participant was defined as recovered based on two consecutive negative NP/OP PCR tests, clearance by a healthcare professional, or resolution of symptoms. In the prospective study, whole blood, serum and a nasopharyngeal or oropharyngeal swab were collected from each participant by mobile phlebotomists. Prospective study participants could optionally give additional blood draws and questionnaires over an approximately two-month period. Before DNA extraction, blood samples from the prospective study were shipped at room temperature or frozen. The research as a whole found: Clinical and demographic metadata were provided uncurated, with the amount varying by source and participant.

Recombination joined TRBV2 with TRBJ2-7; the best D guess is TRBD2, with 5 bases matching. The receptor comes from a man younger than 35 who had recovered from COVID-19. The sequenced sample consisted of PBMCs or T cells enriched from blood (not recorded which). The nucleotides are TGTGCCAGCAGTGAAGCACCACGGGACTACGAGCAGTACTTC. The resulting protein is CASSEAPRDYEQYF. The full variable domain, with segments outside the CDR3 supplied by the reference TRBV2 and TRBJ2-7 proteins, appears as EPEVTQTPSHQVTQMGQEVILRCVPISNHLYFYWYRQILGQKVEFLVSFYNNEISEKSEIFDDQFSVERPDGSNFTLKIRSTKLEDSAMYFCASSEAPRDYEQYFGPGTRLTVT.